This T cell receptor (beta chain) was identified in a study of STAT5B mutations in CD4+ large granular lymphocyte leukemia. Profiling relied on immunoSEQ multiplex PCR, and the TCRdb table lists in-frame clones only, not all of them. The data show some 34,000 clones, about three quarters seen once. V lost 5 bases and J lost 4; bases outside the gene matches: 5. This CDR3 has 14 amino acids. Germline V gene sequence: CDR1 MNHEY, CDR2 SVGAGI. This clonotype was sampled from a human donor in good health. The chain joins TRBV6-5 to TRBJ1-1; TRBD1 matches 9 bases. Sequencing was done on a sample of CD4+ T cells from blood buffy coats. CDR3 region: CASSEQGAVTEAFF. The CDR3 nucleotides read TGTGCCAGCAGTGAACAGGGGGCGGTCACTGAAGCTTTCTTT.